One and the same sample provided the 30 T cell receptor beta chains below, sequenced in a study of T-cell memory formation after mild COVID-19. TCRdb processed the 5' RACE reads anew with MiXCR; each CDR3 protein has one entry. The table shows a few hundred thousand distinct CDR3 sequences, with roughly 15% occurring only once. Sequencing was carried out using PBMCs or a T cell subset sorted from them (not recorded which). Source of these receptors: a man aged 18 to 35 who had mild COVID-19 (a few samples of this study predate the infection). Cell type and time point are not known.

In its sample, this clonotype was seen a few times. The chain joins TRBV9 to TRBJ2-2; D perhaps matches TRBD1 (6 bases). The CDR3 spans 17 residues. Germline-derived CDR1 and CDR2 are SGDLS and YYNGEE. V lost 3 bases and J lost 4, with 19 bases in between. The CDR3 nucleotides read TGTGCCAGCAGCGCCCAGAAGGGGGAGACCCCCACCGGGGAGCTGTTTTTT. It encodes CASSAQKGETPTGELFF.

Ten or more counts support this clonotype. The rearrangement joins TRBV5-5 to TRBJ2-3; maybe TRBD1 (7 bases). Trimming removed 5 bases at V and 0 bases at J, with 16 bases between. The CDR3 runs 16 residues. Germline CDR1 reads SGHKS; CDR2 reads YYEKEE (reference sequence). CDR3 in amino acids: CASRSQGGFSTDTQYF. As DNA, the CDR3 is TGTGCCAGCAGATCCCAGGGGGGATTTAGCACAGATACGCAGTATTTT.

This chain joins TRBV7-6 and TRBJ2-7; TRBD1 matches 7 bases. V was pared by 2 bases and J by 2 bases, with 6 bases of the junction left unmatched. CDR3 size: 15 residues. Germline V CDR1 and CDR2: SGHVS, FNYEAQ. As DNA, the CDR3 is TGTGCCAGCAGCTTAACCCCAGGGGGTACCTACGAGCAGTACTTC. Amino acids: CASSLTPGGTYEQYF.

V and J are TRBV20-1 and TRBJ2-7; 10 bases agree with TRBD1. The CDR3 length is 15 residues. V shed 5 bases and J 3 bases; nucleotides not matched to a gene: 10. Germline V gene sequence: CDR1 DFQATT, CDR2 SNEGSKA (reference sequence). The chain's CDR3 is CSAAPGQGLGYEQYF. The CDR3 DNA reads TGCAGTGCTGCTCCGGGACAGGGGTTGGGCTACGAGCAGTACTTC.

This clonotype has ten or more counts. The rearrangement uses TRBV2 and TRBJ2-7, with 9 bases that match TRBD2. Germline lookup yields CDR1 SNHLY and CDR2 FYNNEI. The CDR3 totals 14 residues. With 3 bases clipped from V and 3 bases from J, the junction kept 3 bases outside the gene matches. This CDR3 reads CASSEAAGGYEQYV. The CDR3 nucleotides are TGTGCCAGCAGTGAGGCAGCGGGGGGCTACGAGCAGTACGTC.

This clonotype has only a few counts. This rearrangement joins TRBV5-4 to TRBJ1-2; TRBD1 is a possible D gene (6 bases). The CDR3 totals 15 residues. CDR1 is SGHNT and CDR2 is YYREEE in the germline V gene (reference sequence). Trimming cost V 4 bases and J 4 bases, with 17 bases left between them. This CDR3 reads CASSRSPGHTYGYTF. CDR3 DNA sequence: TGTGCCAGCAGCCGGTCCCCGGGACACACCTATGGCTACACCTTC.

The chain combines TRBV14 with TRBJ2-1; 8 positions agree with TRBD2. V was clipped by 4 bases and J by 9 bases; unmatched bases: 11. CDR1 SGHDN and CDR2 FVKESK come from the germline V gene. CDR3 length: 15 residues. The CDR3 DNA follows: TGTGCCAGCAGCCGCCCGGGGGGGGGGTACCGTGAGCAGTTCTTC. As protein: CASSRPGGGYREQFF.

This clonotype was counted many times. The chain recombines TRBV18 with TRBJ1-4; D is unresolved. The CDR3 runs 14 residues. Trimming cost V 2 bases and J 0 bases, with 4 bases left between them. From germline, CDR1 is KGHSH and CDR2 LQKENI. CDR3 in amino acids: CASSPVATNEKLFF. CDR3 sequence (DNA): TGTGCCAGCTCACCAGTTGCAACTAATGAAAAACTGTTTTTT.

The rearrangement uses TRBV11-2 and TRBJ2-3; perhaps TRBD2 as D (6 bases). CDR3 length: 18 amino acids. Germline assignment: CDR1 SGHAT and CDR2 FQNNGV. V lost 5 bases, J lost 0 bases, and 21 bases lay in between. The DNA for the CDR3 is TGTGCCAGCAGCAGGGGCGGGGTTGGAGAGCTTAGCACAGATACGCAGTATTTT. It is translated as CASSRGGVGELSTDTQYF.

This sequence joins TRBV10-1 and TRBJ2-3; weak D call: TRBD2 (5 bases). Trimming removed 2 bases from V and 0 bases from J, with 12 bases in between. CDR3 length: 16 residues. Germline CDR1 WNHNN, CDR2 SYGVQD (reference sequence). In DNA form, the CDR3 reads TGCGCCAGCAGTGAGACACTAGGATCTAGCACAGATACGCAGTATTTT. It specifies CASSETLGSSTDTQYF.

The chain recombines TRBV7-3 with TRBJ2-3, with 9 bases aligning to TRBD2. The CDR3 runs 16 residues. J was trimmed by 2 bases and V by 4 bases; bases with no gene match: 7. Germline V gene sequence: CDR1 SGHTA, CDR2 FQGTGA. The CDR3 DNA reads as TGTGCCAGCAGCTCTGGGACTAGCCGTGACACAGATACGCAGTATTTT. It is translated as CASSSGTSRDTDTQYF. The whole variable domain, filled in from reference TRBV7-3 and TRBJ2-3, reads GAGVSQTPSNKVTEKGKYVELRCDPISGHTALYWYRQSLGQGPEFLIYFQGTGAADDSGLPNDRFFAVRPEGSVSTLKIQRTERGDSAVYLCASSSGTSRDTDTQYFGPGTRLTVL.

The J gene is TRBJ2-5, the V gene TRBV5-1; no clear D. Germline CDR1 SGHRS, CDR2 YFSETQ. Trimming removed 6 bases at V and 3 bases at J, with 15 bases between. The CDR3 is 14 amino acids. CDR3 protein: CASIPSPTEETQYF. The CDR3 bases are TGCGCCAGCATCCCCAGTCCCACGGAAGAGACCCAGTACTTC.

The rearrangement uses TRBV7-3 and TRBJ2-1; 12 positions match TRBD2. The CDR3 sequence is 14 residues long. CDR1 and CDR2 (germline): SGHTA, FQGTGA. With V trimmed by 5 bases and J by 9 bases, 5 bases remained unmatched. The CDR3 DNA reads TGTGCCAGCAGCGCAAGACTAGCGGGGGCTGAGCAGTTCTTC. It yields the protein CASSARLAGAEQFF.

The chain combines TRBV23-1 with TRBJ1-1; D uncertain. TRBV23-1 is an ORF, and what it does is uncertain. The CDR3 loop spans 13 amino acids. V lost 11 bases and J 0 bases, leaving 13 bases between the germline ends. The CDR3 reads CADLIGVNTEAFF. CDR3 sequence (DNA): TGCGCCGACCTAATCGGGGTGAACACTGAAGCTTTCTTT.

This sequence joins TRBV18 and TRBJ2-3; TRBD2 agrees at 12 bases. Germline CDR1 reads KGHSH; CDR2 reads LQKENI. The CDR3 contains 17 residues. The V segment lost 3 bases and the J segment 1 base; nucleotides outside the gene matches: 5. Written as DNA, the CDR3 is TGTGCCAGCTCACCCGCGACTAGCGGGGGCCGCACAGATACGCAGTATTTT. This translates into CASSPATSGGRTDTQYF. The full variable domain, its missing parts supplied by reference TRBV18 and TRBJ2-3, is NAGVMQNPRHLVRRRGQEARLRCSPMKGHSHVYWYRQLPEEGLKFMVYLQKENIIDESGMPKERFSAEFPKEGPSILRIQQVVRGDSAAYFCASSPATSGGRTDTQYFGPGTRLTVL.

The rearrangement joins TRBV28 to TRBJ1-3, with D possibly being TRBD1 (6 bases). V shed 5 bases and J shed 4 bases, with 15 bases lying between them. This CDR3 region has 15 residues. Germline CDR1 reads MDHEN; CDR2 reads SYDVKM. The CDR3 sequence is CASSPYRGTGNTIYF. CDR3 DNA: TGTGCCAGCAGTCCCTATAGGGGGACCGGAAACACCATATATTTT. The full variable domain, completed using reference TRBV28 and TRBJ1-3, is DVKVTQSSRYLVKRTGEKVFLECVQDMDHENMFWYRQDPGLGLRLIYFSYDVKMKEKGDIPEGYSVSREKKERFSLILESASTNQTSMYLCASSPYRGTGNTIYFGEGSWLTVV.

This clonotype has a count of ten or more. The J gene is TRBJ1-5, the V gene TRBV4-3; 10 bases map to TRBD1. Germline CDR1 LGHNA, CDR2 YSLEER. There are 15 residues in the CDR3. J gave up 5 bases and V 5 bases, and 6 bases lay outside the gene matches. CDR3 DNA: TGCGCCAGCAGCACCGGGACAGGGGTACATCAGCCCCAGCATTTT. Protein sequence: CASSTGTGVHQPQHF.

This clonotype was detected many times. One junction end does not reproduce the germline sequence, and a read error may be involved. The rearrangement uses TRBV7-2 and TRBJ1-6; D is undetermined. The CDR3 contains 15 residues. From germline, CDR1 is SGHTA and CDR2 FQGNSA. The CDR3 DNA is TGTGCCAGCAGTTTAGAGAGCTCCTATAATTCACCCCTCCACTTT. It encodes CASSLESSYNSPLHF.

The table lists this clonotype with a few counts. The J gene is TRBJ2-2, the V gene TRBV9; TRBD1 agrees at 8 bases. V gave up 0 bases and J gave up 4 bases; unmatched junction bases: 5. Germline values: CDR1 SGDLS, CDR2 YYNGEE. CDR3 size: 16 residues. The CDR3 DNA reads as TGTGCCAGCAGCGTAGAGAGACAGGGGATCACCGGGGAGCTGTTTTTT. This encodes CASSVERQGITGELFF.

V is TRBV16 and J is TRBJ1-4, with 7 bases aligning to TRBD1. The CDR3 runs to 17 residues. Germline CDR1 reads KGHSY; CDR2 reads FQNENV. J lost 8 bases, V lost 3 bases, and 15 bases had no gene match. The CDR3 reads CASSHPNRNRGGEKLFF. Written as DNA, the CDR3 is TGTGCCAGCAGCCACCCGAATCGGAACAGGGGCGGGGAAAAACTGTTTTTT.

This clonotype has just one count. The V and J genes are TRBV6-5 and TRBJ2-7; D is perhaps TRBD1 (6 bases). CDR1 MNHEY and CDR2 SVGAGI come from the germline V gene. CDR3 length: 15 residues. V was trimmed by 2 bases and J by 2 bases, leaving 13 bases between them. DNA for the CDR3: TGTGCCAGCAGTTACACCGGGACACAGACCTACGAGCAGTACGTC. Translation gives CASSYTGTQTYEQYV.

This clonotype was found a few times. This chain connects TRBV7-9 to TRBJ1-5; 7 bases agree with TRBD1. The CDR3 contains 15 residues. The germline V gene encodes CDR1 SEHNR and CDR2 FQNEAQ (reference sequence). V gave up 4 bases and J gave up 9 bases; unmatched junction bases: 12. The chain's CDR3 is CASSWSGGGAGPQHF. DNA for the CDR3: TGTGCCAGCAGCTGGTCAGGGGGAGGCGCGGGGCCCCAGCATTTT.

The chain combines TRBV7-2 with TRBJ1-3, with a weak D call TRBD1 (5 bases). The CDR3 is 15 residues long. The V and J ends lost 5 bases and 2 bases respectively, with 13 bases between them. The germline V gene encodes CDR1 SGHTA and CDR2 FQGNSA. The CDR3 spells CASSRPGVAGNTIYF. For the CDR3, the DNA is TGTGCCAGCAGCCGTCCGGGGGTGGCTGGAAACACCATATATTTT.

The chain joins TRBV18 to TRBJ2-5; D unclear. Trimming took 8 bases from V and 0 from J, leaving 7 bases between them. The germline gives CDR1 KGHSH, CDR2 LQKENI. The CDR3 is 12 amino acids. The DNA of the CDR3 is TGTGCCAGCGACAAGTACCAAGAGACCCAGTACTTC. Amino acids: CASDKYQETQYF.

The V call is TRBV27, the J call TRBJ1-6, with D possibly TRBD1 on 5 matching bases. The V gene lost 9 bases and the J gene lost 7 bases, with 10 bases spanning the gap. This CDR3 has 12 amino acids. From germline, CDR1 is MNHEY and CDR2 SMNVEV (reference sequence). The CDR3, as DNA: TGTGCCAGTGGGACGGTGAATTCACCCCTCCACTTT. Residues: CASGTVNSPLHF.

This clonotype appeared a few times. The chain carries TRBV7-8 and TRBJ2-5; no clear D. Trimming took 5 bases from V and 5 from J, leaving 9 bases between them. The CDR3 contains 12 residues. Per the germline V gene, CDR1 is SGHVS and CDR2 is FQNEAQ. The CDR3 protein is CASSSPAETQYF. In nucleotides, the CDR3 is TGTGCCAGCAGCAGCCCCGCGGAGACCCAGTACTTC. The variable domain in full, completed from reference TRBV7-8 and TRBJ2-5, reads GAGVSQSPRYKVAKRGQDVALRCDPISGHVSLFWYQQALGQGPEFLTYFQNEAQLDKSGLPSDRFFAERPEGSVSTLKIQRTQQEDSAVYLCASSSPAETQYFGPGTRLLVL.

Here the CDR3 reads CASRTGTGGQPQHF. The CDR3 bases are TGTGCCAGCAGAACGGGGACAGGGGGGCAGCCCCAGCATTTT. The J gene is TRBJ1-5, the V gene TRBV6-2 or TRBV6-3; TRBD1 matches 11 bases. The junction had 5 bases not matched to a gene; V was cut back by 6 bases and J by 7 bases. CDR3 length: 14 residues. From germline, CDR1 is MNHEY and CDR2 SVGEGT.

This clonotype has just a few counts. V usage is TRBV20-1 and J usage is TRBJ1-1; D is undetermined. The V end was cut by 0 bases, the J end by 7 bases, with 3 bases between. Germline values: CDR1 DFQATT, CDR2 SNEGSKA (reference sequence). This CDR3 is built from 10 residues. The DNA of the CDR3 is TGCAGTGCTAGAGACAATGAAGCTTTCTTT. Translated, it gives CSARDNEAFF.

The rearrangement uses TRBV14 and TRBJ2-6; no clear D gene. The CDR3 contains 14 residues. V lost 1 base to trimming and J lost 3 bases, with 4 bases between them. Germline-derived CDR1 and CDR2 are SGHDN and FVKESK. The CDR3 DNA reads TGTGCCAGCAGCCAAGCGGTTGGGGCCAACGTCCTGACTTTC. The encoded protein is CASSQAVGANVLTF.

The chain carries TRBV27 and TRBJ2-1; tentatively, D is TRBD1 (5 bases). V was trimmed by 3 bases and J by 2 bases, leaving 20 bases between them. Germline values: CDR1 MNHEY, CDR2 SMNVEV (reference sequence). The CDR3 is 18 residues long. The DNA of the CDR3 is TGTGCCAGCAGTTTCACCCCGGCAGGGCCGGTGGCCTACAATGAGCAGTTCTTC. Amino acids: CASSFTPAGPVAYNEQFF.